The clone carrying this T cell receptor beta chain was found a few times. The target antigen is unknown. The record originates from a study of T-cell memory formation after mild COVID-19. For the study at large: There were largely donor-specific TCR clusters.

Study outcomes and limitations: Contracting clones from day 15 to 85 showed balanced CD4/CD8; later expanders favored CD4+.

TCRdb itself ran the 5' RACE reads through MiXCR, one entry per CDR3 protein. The sample shows roughly 110,000 distinct CDR3 sequences, about an eighth of them seen only once. The TCR comes from a man between 18 and 29 years old who had mild COVID-19 (a few samples of this study predate the infection). Cell type and time point are not known. Material: PBMCs or a T cell subset sorted from them (not recorded which).

The DNA of the CDR3 is TGTGCCAGCAGCTCCCGGACAGGGGGCGACGAGCAGTACTTC. Its protein is CASSSRTGGDEQYF. The chain recombines TRBV7-6 with TRBJ2-7, with 11 bases lining up with TRBD1. CDR3 size: 14 residues. Germline CDR1 reads SGHVS; CDR2 reads FNYEAQ. After removal of 4 bases from V and 5 bases from J, the junction contained 4 bases not matched to a gene.